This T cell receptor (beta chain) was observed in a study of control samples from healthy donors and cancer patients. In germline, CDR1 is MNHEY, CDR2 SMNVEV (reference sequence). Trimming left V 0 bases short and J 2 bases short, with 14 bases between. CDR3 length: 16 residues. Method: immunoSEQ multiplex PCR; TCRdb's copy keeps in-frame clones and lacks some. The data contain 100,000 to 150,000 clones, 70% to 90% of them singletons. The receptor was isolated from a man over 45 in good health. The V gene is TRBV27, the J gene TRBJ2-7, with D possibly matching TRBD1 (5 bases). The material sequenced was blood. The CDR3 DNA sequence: TGTGCCAGCAGTTTATCGTCGACAGTGACAACCTACGAGCAGTACTTC. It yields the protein CASSLSSTVTTYEQYF.